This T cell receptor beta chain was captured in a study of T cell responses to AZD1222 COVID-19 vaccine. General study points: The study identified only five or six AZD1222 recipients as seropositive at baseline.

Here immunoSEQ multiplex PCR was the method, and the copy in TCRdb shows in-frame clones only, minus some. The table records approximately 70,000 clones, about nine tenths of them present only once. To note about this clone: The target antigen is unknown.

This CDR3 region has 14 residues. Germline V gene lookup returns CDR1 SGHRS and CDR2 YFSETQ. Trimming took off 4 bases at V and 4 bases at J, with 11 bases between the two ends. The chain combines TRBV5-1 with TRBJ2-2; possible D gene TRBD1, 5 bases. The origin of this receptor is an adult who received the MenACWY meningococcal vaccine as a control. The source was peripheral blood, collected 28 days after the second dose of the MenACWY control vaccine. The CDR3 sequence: CASSLSGPTGELFF. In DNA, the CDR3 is TGCGCCAGCAGCCTGTCAGGGCCCACCGGGGAGCTGTTTTTT.